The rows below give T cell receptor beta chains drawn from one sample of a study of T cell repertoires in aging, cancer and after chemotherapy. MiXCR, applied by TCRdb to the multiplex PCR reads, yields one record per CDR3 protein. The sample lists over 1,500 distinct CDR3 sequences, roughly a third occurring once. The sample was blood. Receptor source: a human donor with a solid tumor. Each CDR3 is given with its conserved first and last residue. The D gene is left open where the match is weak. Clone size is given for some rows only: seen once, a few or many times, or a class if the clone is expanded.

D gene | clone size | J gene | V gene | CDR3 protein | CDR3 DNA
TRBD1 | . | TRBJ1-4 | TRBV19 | CASSPGGQLTNEKLFF | TGTGCCAGTAGTCCGGGGGGACAGTTAACTAATGAAAAACTGTTTTTT
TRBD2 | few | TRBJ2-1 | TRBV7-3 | CASSNIAGGTGEQFF | TGTGCCAGCAGCAACATAGCGGGAGGGACGGGTGAGCAGTTCTTC
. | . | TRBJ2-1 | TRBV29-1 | CNVETPRDGTFSSYNEQFF | TGCAACGTTGAGACCCCCCGGGACGGAACCTTCAGCTCCTACAATGAGCAGTTCTTC
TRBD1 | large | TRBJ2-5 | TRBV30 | CAWSGQGGETQYF | TGTGCCTGGAGTGGACAGGGCGGAGAGACCCAGTACTTC
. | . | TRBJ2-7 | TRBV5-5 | CASSLEGSHEQYF | TGTGCCAGCAGCTTGGAGGGGTCCCACGAGCAGTACTTC
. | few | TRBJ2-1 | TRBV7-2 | CASSLEGAGSYNEQFF | TGTGCCAGCAGCTTAGAGGGAGCTGGCTCCTACAATGAGCAGTTCTTC
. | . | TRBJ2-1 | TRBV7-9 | CASSLYSTRGWIF | TGTGCCAGCAGCCTCTATTCCACTCGGGGGTGGATCTTC
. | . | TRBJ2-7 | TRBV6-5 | CASSDPGPIKPREQYF | TGTGCCAGCAGTGATCCCGGGCCGATCAAACCCCGCGAGCAGTACTTC
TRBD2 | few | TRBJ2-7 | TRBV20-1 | CSAGTSREQYF | TGCAGTGCTGGGACTAGTCGCGAGCAGTACTTC
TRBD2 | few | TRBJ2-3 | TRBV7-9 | CASSFGLAGGLDTQYF | TGTGCCAGCAGCTTCGGACTAGCGGGAGGTTTGGATACGCAGTATTTT
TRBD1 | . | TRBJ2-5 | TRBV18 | CASSREGQRETQYF | TGTGCCAGCTCACGAGAGGGACAGAGGGAGACCCAGTACTTC
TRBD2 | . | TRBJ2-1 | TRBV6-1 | CASSHSGGLNEQFF | TGTGCCAGCTCTCATAGCGGGGGCCTTAATGAGCAGTTCTTC
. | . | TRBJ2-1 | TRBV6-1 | CASSDAQGADEQFF | TGTGCCAGCAGTGATGCTCAGGGTGCCGATGAGCAGTTCTTC
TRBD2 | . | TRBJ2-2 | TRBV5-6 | CASSLAGLVFGELFF | TGTGCCAGCAGCTTGGCTGGACTAGTTTTCGGGGAGCTGTTTTTT
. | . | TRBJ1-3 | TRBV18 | CASSAGPTESGNTIYF | TGTGCCAGCTCAGCCGGACCCACGGAATCTGGAAACACCATATATTTT
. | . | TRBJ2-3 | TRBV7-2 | CASSLMASGGAPDTQYF | TGTGCCAGCAGCTTAATGGCAAGTGGGGGGGCCCCAGATACGCAGTATTTT
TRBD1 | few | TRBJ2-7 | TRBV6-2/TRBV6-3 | CASSYWSSRTGAPYEQYF | TGTGCCAGCAGTTACTGGTCATCTCGGACAGGGGCACCCTACGAGCAGTACTTC
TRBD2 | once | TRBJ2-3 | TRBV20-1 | CSARDYGLGADTQYF | TGCAGTGCTAGAGATTACGGACTAGGGGCAGATACGCAGTATTTT
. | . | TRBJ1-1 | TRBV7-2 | CASSLAPWGKGEAFF | TGTGCCAGCAGCTTAGCGCCGTGGGGCAAGGGTGAAGCTTTCTTT
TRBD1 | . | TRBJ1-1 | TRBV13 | CASSLDRGLGAFF | TGTGCCAGCAGCTTAGACAGGGGGCTAGGAGCTTTCTTT
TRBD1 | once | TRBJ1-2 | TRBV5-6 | CASSVGQNNYGYTF | TGTGCCAGCAGCGTGGGACAGAATAACTATGGCTACACCTTC
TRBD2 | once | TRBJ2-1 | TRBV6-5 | CASTIPQRTSGENKEGRDEQFF | TGTGCCAGCACTATCCCACAGAGGACTAGCGGGGAGAACAAGGAGGGTAGGGATGAGCAGTTCTTC
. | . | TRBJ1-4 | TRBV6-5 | CASSSTGGGYTEKLFF | TGTGCCAGCAGTTCCACCGGCGGGGGGTATACTGAAAAACTGTTTTTT
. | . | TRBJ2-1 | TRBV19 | CASSERYGYNNEQFF | TGTGCCAGTAGTGAGCGGTATGGATACAACAATGAGCAGTTCTTC
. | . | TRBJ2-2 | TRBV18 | CASLQQQGNTGELFF | TGTGCCAGCTTACAGCAACAGGGGAACACCGGGGAGCTGTTTTTT
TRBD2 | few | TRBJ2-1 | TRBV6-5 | CASSGGTSGPSTLEQFF | TGTGCCAGCAGCGGAGGGACTAGCGGCCCCTCTACCCTTGAGCAGTTCTTC
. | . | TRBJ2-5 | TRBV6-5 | CASSYTPRDQGQKTQYF | TGTGCCAGCAGTTACACCCCACGGGACCAAGGTCAAAAGACCCAGTACTTC
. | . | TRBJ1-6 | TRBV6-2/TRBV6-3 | CATSDSEDSPLHF | TGTGCCACCAGTGACTCGGAAGATTCACCCCTCCACTTT